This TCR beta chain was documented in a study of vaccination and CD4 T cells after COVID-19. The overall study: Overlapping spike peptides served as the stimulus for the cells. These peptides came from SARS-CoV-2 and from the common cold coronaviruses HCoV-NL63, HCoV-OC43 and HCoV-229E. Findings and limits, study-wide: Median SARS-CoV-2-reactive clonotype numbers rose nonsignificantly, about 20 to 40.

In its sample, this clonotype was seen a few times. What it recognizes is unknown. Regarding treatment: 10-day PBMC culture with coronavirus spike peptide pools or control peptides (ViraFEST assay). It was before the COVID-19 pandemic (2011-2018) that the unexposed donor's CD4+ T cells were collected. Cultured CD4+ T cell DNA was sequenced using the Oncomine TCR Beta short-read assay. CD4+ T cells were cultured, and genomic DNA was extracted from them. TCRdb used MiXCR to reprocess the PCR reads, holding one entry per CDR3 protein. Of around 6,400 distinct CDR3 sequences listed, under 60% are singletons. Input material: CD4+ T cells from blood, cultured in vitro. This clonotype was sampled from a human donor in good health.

CDR3 nucleotide sequence: TGTGCCAGCAGTACCACAGGGGTACGCGAGCAGTACTTC. Protein: CASSTTGVREQYF. V and J are TRBV27 and TRBJ2-7; 7 bases are shared with TRBD1. J was trimmed by 6 bases and V by 5 bases; bases with no gene match: 7. There are 13 residues in the CDR3. The germline gives CDR1 MNHEY, CDR2 SMNVEV (reference sequence).